This TCR beta chain was identified in a study of cytomegalovirus exposure and HLA in healthy donors listed by TCRdb under 2017. General notes on the study: According to a later analysis, the 120 or so validation repertoires were produced on the same platform as the 666 repertoires of the first cohort. The study was designed to test whether signatures of past pathogen exposure could be identified by cataloging public T cell receptors. A separate validation cohort of roughly 130 different subjects was used in addition to the 666-subject first cohort. The study combined high-throughput TCR immunosequencing, statistical association of individual TCRs with disease status, and machine learning to predict cytomegalovirus infection status.

On the study overall, not on this receptor specifically: According to the authors, the approach could potentially be generalized to other disease states and immunological phenotypes. Of the cluster scores, 85% to 95% were above 0 in a later analysis, which found that TCRs clustered in the first cohort also tended to co-occur in the 95 to 150 validation repertoires. The classifier was reported to diagnose cytomegalovirus status with high specificity and sensitivity in both the original and validation cohorts. A few of the identified cytomegalovirus-associated TCR beta chains were confirmed in vitro to be specific for cytomegalovirus antigens. Most TCR sequences were seen in very few donors, while some public TCRs were found in many individuals. A total of about 150 TCR beta chains were listed by the study as associated with cytomegalovirus. The validation cohort had no HLA typing available for a later analysis, so co-occurrence within that cohort was assessed over all 110 or so repertoires.

In the case of this clone: The antigen this receptor binds is unknown. Base qualities are missing; no much larger clone stands one base away.

Separate from the approximately 700-subject first cohort, the validation cohort of around 130 subjects was the group to which the donors belonged. Receptor amplification or capture employed the immunoSEQ multiplex PCR assay. In the paper's pipeline: A statistical classification framework was built to diagnose cytomegalovirus status from the catalog of TCR beta chain sequences. TCRdb mirrors the immuneACCESS table, restricted to in-frame sequences. Some clones are absent from its copies; in checked studies, under half trace to an unresolved V gene, and the reason for the others is unknown. From that table come the V and J calls and clone size; the DNA was used to work out D and trimming. The sample table contains 280,000 or so clones; only one count was recorded for around 87% of them. The ten largest clones represent approximately 0.94% of the sample. The sequencing sample was made of PBMCs. This sequence originates from a woman aged 18-29 years in good health and CMV-seronegative.

The CDR3 protein sequence reads: CASSETGRDSYEQYF. Read as DNA, the sequence is TGTGCCAGCAGCGAAACAGGGCGTGACTCCTACGAGCAGTACTTC. The chain uses TRBV25-1 and TRBJ2-7, with a tentative D gene TRBD1 over 6 matching bases. CDR1 and CDR2 are read off the germline V gene as MGHDK and SYGVNS. The V end loses 6 bases and the J end loses 0 bases, and a stretch of 15 bases separates them. From the cysteine through the phenylalanine, the CDR3 covers 15 amino acids. CDR3 DNA only is kept here, 45 bases in frame from base 1.